Following are 11 T cell receptor beta chains from one sample sequenced in a study of metastatic and nonmetastatic thyroid tumors. With MiXCR, TCRdb reprocessed the PCR reads. This sample has tens of thousands of clones; around 13% occur once, and the top ten carry roughly 9.6%. Before thyroid surgery, none of the patients had received any treatment. The specimen sequenced was tumor tissue. Receptors originate from a female donor with papillary thyroid cancer or a benign thyroid nodule (not recorded which). Some clones in this sample may be carry-over from other donors' samples.

The count of this clone is one. Given a much more abundant clone one base away, this may be a read error. The chain uses TRBV14 and TRBJ2-3; weak D call: TRBD2 (5 bases). The CDR3 consists of 13 residues. From germline, CDR1 is SGHDN and CDR2 FVKESK. For the CDR3, the DNA is TGTGCCAGAAGCCAAGATCTCGCGGGTACGCAGTATTTT. This codes for CARSQDLAGTQYF.

There are a few counts of this clone. This clone may be a read error of a much larger clone one base away. The sample carries other DNA sequences with the same CDR3. The chain uses TRBV27 and TRBJ1-2; D unresolved. The CDR3 has 14 residues. From germline, CDR1 is MNHEY and CDR2 SMNVEV (reference sequence). The V and J ends lost 5 bases and 4 bases respectively, with 14 bases between them. CDR3 protein: CASSPGTEPYGYTF. The CDR3 bases are TGTGCCAGCAGTCCGGGTACGGAGCCCTATGGCTACACCTTC.

This clone was detected many times. The chain uses TRBV20-1 and TRBJ2-3; 7 bases align to TRBD2. The J segment lost 1 base and the V segment lost 6 bases, leaving 7 bases of the junction unmatched. Germline CDR1 and CDR2: DFQATT and SNEGSKA (reference sequence). The length of the CDR3 is 14 residues. The CDR3 region is CSALGTSGTDTQYF. CDR3 nucleotide sequence: TGCAGTGCCCTGGGTACTAGCGGCACAGATACGCAGTATTTT.

This clone has a count of ten or more. This sequence joins TRBV20-1 and TRBJ2-1; D is unclear. The CDR3 spans 11 residues. V lost 1 base and J lost 10, with 8 bases in between. Germline CDR1 is DFQATT and CDR2 is SNEGSKA (reference sequence). This CDR3 is CSARVMGEQFF. CDR3 DNA sequence: TGCAGTGCTAGAGTGATGGGCGAGCAGTTCTTC.

Details on this clone: Other DNA sequences in the same sample also yield this CDR3. The J gene is TRBJ2-5, the V gene TRBV5-4; D is tentatively TRBD1 or TRBD2 (6 bases each). CDR1 is SGHNT, CDR2 YYREEE, per germline (reference sequence). The CDR3 contains 14 residues. Trimming stripped 4 bases from V and 5 bases from J, with 15 bases between. CDR3 amino acids: CASSPAVGGETQYF. CDR3 nucleotide sequence: TGTGCCAGCAGCCCCGCCGTCGGGGGCGAGACCCAGTACTTC.

Only a few counts were recorded for this clone. The junction does not match germline at one end; this may be a read error. V usage is TRBV7-7 and J usage is TRBJ2-5; D gene ambiguous. CDR1 is SSHAT and CDR2 is FNYEAQ in the germline V gene (reference sequence). CDR3 size: 15 residues. As DNA, the CDR3 is TGTGCTAGCAGCTTAACCGGGCTACACCAAGAGGCCCAGTACTTC. Protein product: CASSLTGLHQEAQYF.

Worth noting for this clone: A read error may be the cause here, since a much bigger clone is one base away. The rearrangement uses TRBV5-6 and TRBJ2-1, with 9 positions matching TRBD1. CDR1 SGHDT and CDR2 YYEEEE come from the germline V gene. The CDR3 has 15 residues. CDR3 DNA: TGTGCCAGCATCTTGGGGGACAGGGCCTACAATGAGCAGTTCTTC. This encodes CASILGDRAYNEQFF.

This clone was observed a handful of times. Other DNA sequences within the sample encode an identical CDR3. CDR3 loop: CASGTSGRGSNEQFF. The CDR3 DNA reads TGTGCCAGCGGCACTAGCGGTAGAGGAAGCAATGAGCAGTTCTTC. The V call is TRBV6-2 or TRBV6-3, the J call TRBJ2-1; TRBD2 aligns across 8 bases. The V and J ends lost 8 bases and 6 bases, in that order; junction bases with no gene match: 12. CDR3 length equals 15 residues. CDR1 is MNHEY and CDR2 is SVGEGT in the germline V gene.

This clone was counted at least ten times. At the DNA level, this CDR3 is encoded by other sequences in the same sample as well. The chain carries TRBV18 and TRBJ1-1; D ambiguous. The germline V and J ends were trimmed by 5 bases and 1 base, with 14 bases remaining between them. The length of the CDR3 is 15 residues. Germline assignment: CDR1 KGHSH and CDR2 LQKENI. CDR3 sequence (DNA): TGTGCCAGCTCAAATTCCGGGGTTGAGAACACTGAAGCTTTCTTT. Its protein is CASSNSGVENTEAFF.

In this sample, this clone turned up many times. This chain connects TRBV7-3 to TRBJ1-1; D ambiguous. V gave up 5 bases and J gave up 3 bases, with 10 bases separating them. The CDR3 loop spans 13 amino acids. Looked up from germline, CDR1 is SGHTA and CDR2 is FQGTGA. For the CDR3, the DNA is TGTGCCAGCAGCCGATCCCAGTACACTGAAGCTTTCTTT. It translates to CASSRSQYTEAFF.

This clone was detected ten times or more. This chain's CDR3 is CASSLAGTSGRLAQQQYF. In nucleotides, the CDR3 is TGTGCCAGCAGCCTAGCCGGGACTAGCGGGAGGTTGGCCCAACAGCAGTACTTC. The chain employs TRBV9 and TRBJ2-7; 15 positions agree with TRBD2. The V gene's germline CDR1 is SGDLS and CDR2 YYNGEE. The V gene end was trimmed by 4 bases and the J gene end by 8 bases; junction bases not matched to a gene: 16. The CDR3 totals 18 residues.